Listed here are 23 T cell receptor beta chains from one sample, sequenced in a study of cytomegalovirus exposure and HLA in healthy donors. Researchers ran the PCR with 60 Vbeta and 13 Jbeta primers. Repertoires were generated with immunoSEQ multiplex PCR, while TCRdb's copy carries only in-frame clones and drops some. The repertoire has 100,000 to 150,000 clones, about 10% of them found once; the top ten carry about 4.7%. Sequences were obtained from PBMCs. Every receptor here comes from a young woman in good health and CMV-seropositive.

This clone came up a few times. This chain uses TRBV7-9 with TRBJ2-2; D is perhaps TRBD2 (5 bases). CDR1 is SEHNR, CDR2 FQNEAQ, per germline (reference sequence). The CDR3 consists of 12 residues. The V gene lost 4 bases and the J gene lost 5 bases, with 5 bases spanning the gap. CDR3 sequence: CASSWETGELFF. As DNA, the CDR3 is TGTGCCAGCAGCTGGGAGACCGGGGAGCTGTTTTTT.

The chain is built from TRBV7-2 and TRBJ2-1, with TRBD2 identical over 13 bases. Germline CDR1 is SGHTA and CDR2 is FQGNSA. Unmatched junction bases numbered 7, after V lost 5 bases and J lost 9 bases. The CDR3 is made up of 15 amino acids. CDR3: CASSHRTSGRGEQFF. In DNA, the CDR3 is TGTGCCAGCAGCCACCGGACTAGCGGGAGAGGTGAGCAGTTCTTC.

The J gene is TRBJ2-1, the V gene TRBV19; TRBD1 matches 7 bases. J gave up 4 bases and V 5 bases, and 5 bases lay outside the gene matches. The CDR3 is 14 residues long. The germline CDR1 and CDR2 sequences are LNHDA and SQIVND (reference sequence). The CDR3 DNA is TGTGCCAGTAGTCTGGGACAGATATACAATGAGCAGTTCTTC. Translating gives CASSLGQIYNEQFF.

In its sample, this clone was seen a few times. This sequence joins TRBV29-1 and TRBJ2-1, with 8 bases fitting TRBD2. Germline CDR1 is SQVTM and CDR2 is ANQGSEA. The V segment lost 7 bases and the J segment 4 bases; nucleotides outside the gene matches: 6. This CDR3 region has 13 residues. The CDR3 region has the DNA TGCAGCGCTTTAGCGGGGCAATACAATGAGCAGTTCTTC. It specifies CSALAGQYNEQFF.

CDR3 amino acids: CASSRQGGNTIYF. The CDR3 DNA reads as TGTGCCAGCAGCCGACAGGGTGGGAACACCATATATTTT. The chain uses TRBV14 and TRBJ1-3; 7 bases line up with TRBD1. CDR3 length equals 13 residues. Germline V gene sequence: CDR1 SGHDN, CDR2 FVKESK. Germline trimming cut 4 bases from V and 7 bases from J; bases unmatched to any gene: 4.

This clone was counted a few times. The chain uses TRBV6-1 and TRBJ1-1; TRBD1 agrees at 12 bases. Germline V gene sequence: CDR1 MNHNS, CDR2 SASEGT. Trimming cost V 6 bases and J 2 bases; bases outside gene matches: 4. The CDR3 spans 15 residues. Here the CDR3 DNA reads TGTGCCAGCAGCGGGACAGGGGGCGTAAACACTGAAGCTTTCTTT. Translating it yields CASSGTGGVNTEAFF.

This clone was seen more than once but under ten times. The chain links TRBV29-1 to TRBJ1-1; no clear D. V dropped 6 bases and J dropped 3 bases, with 14 bases sitting between them. Germline CDR1 and CDR2: SQVTM and ANQGSEA. The CDR3 runs 13 residues. The CDR3 DNA reads TGCAGCGTAACACCCGTGAGGGACACTGAAGCTTTCTTT. Its protein product is CSVTPVRDTEAFF.

This clone was detected a few times. V gene TRBV25-1 combines with J gene TRBJ1-1, with D unclear. Trimming cost V 1 base and J 3 bases, with 12 bases left between them. The germline V gene encodes CDR1 MGHDK and CDR2 SYGVNS. The CDR3 has 15 amino acids. The chain's CDR3 is CASSESGRLYTEAFF. The CDR3 region has the DNA TGTGCCAGCAGTGAATCAGGCAGGCTATACACTGAAGCTTTCTTT.

Comment on this clone: Other nucleotide sequences from this sample produce the same CDR3. The J gene is TRBJ1-1, the V gene TRBV9; D is undetermined. The CDR3 covers 14 residues. The germline CDR1 and CDR2 sequences are SGDLS and YYNGEE. V was clipped by 0 bases and J by 0 bases, with 6 bases between them. The CDR3 bases are TGTGCCAGCAGCGTAGGAGGCGTGAACACTGAAGCTTTCTTT. Its protein product is CASSVGGVNTEAFF.

V is TRBV28 and J is TRBJ2-3; tentative D call: TRBD2 (6 bases). V lost 5 bases, J lost 8 bases, and 20 bases lay in between. CDR3 size: 15 residues. From germline, CDR1 is MDHEN and CDR2 SYDVKM. The CDR3 protein is CASSPPGVVLGTQYF. The DNA of the CDR3 is TGTGCCAGCAGTCCCCCGGGGGTCGTGTTAGGTACGCAGTATTTT.

This clone was seen a few times. The V gene is TRBV18, the J gene TRBJ2-5; no definite D call. V was pared by 3 bases and J by 0 bases, with 5 bases between. CDR1 and CDR2 (germline): KGHSH, LQKENI. The CDR3 is made up of 13 amino acids. In nucleotides, the CDR3 is TGTGCCAGCTCACCTCGTAACCAAGAGACCCAGTACTTC. As protein: CASSPRNQETQYF.

This clone has a handful of counts. The chain recombines TRBV28 with TRBJ1-1; D is possibly TRBD1 (5 bases). CDR1 MDHEN and CDR2 SYDVKM come from the germline V gene. This CDR3 contains 16 residues. Trimming pared 6 bases from V and 0 bases from J, leaving 17 bases between. The CDR3 region has the DNA TGTGCCAGCAGACGTCGGACCAGGGTGGTGAACACTGAAGCTTTCTTT. This translates into CASRRRTRVVNTEAFF.

The sample holds a few counts of this clone. CDR3 DNA: TGCAGCGTTGAAGCAGGGCCTACGGGGACCCAGTACTTC. This translates into CSVEAGPTGTQYF. The chain links TRBV29-1 to TRBJ2-5; D is perhaps TRBD1 (5 bases). The CDR3 extends over 13 amino acids. Germline-derived CDR1 and CDR2 are SQVTM and ANQGSEA. Trimming removed 1 base from V and 7 bases from J, with 13 bases in between.

The table lists this clone with a few counts. The CDR3 DNA is TGTGCCAGCAGTACCTGGAGCGAGTTCTTC. Translation gives CASSTWSEFF. The rearrangement links TRBV2 to TRBJ2-1; D gene ambiguous. Germline V CDR1 and CDR2: SNHLY, FYNNEI. The CDR3 has 10 residues. The V gene lost 5 bases and the J gene lost 14 bases, with 10 bases spanning the gap.

This clone has only a few counts. The same CDR3 can be traced to other DNA sequences in this sample. The chain combines TRBV6-1 with TRBJ2-7; 7 positions agree with TRBD2. Germline CDR1 reads MNHNS; CDR2 reads SASEGT. The CDR3 length is 14 residues. The V and J ends lost 4 bases and 2 bases, in that order; junction bases with no gene match: 5. In nucleotides, the CDR3 is TGTGCCAGCAGTGCAGGCGGGAGTGCCTACGAGCAGTACTTC. Its protein product is CASSAGGSAYEQYF.

This chain joins TRBV25-1 and TRBJ2-7; 7 bases line up with TRBD1. V lost 7 bases to trimming and J lost 4 bases; unmatched junction nucleotides: 7. The CDR3 consists of 13 residues. Germline CDR1 is MGHDK and CDR2 is SYGVNS. The CDR3: CASTEQGRYEQYF. CDR3 sequence (DNA): TGTGCCAGCACGGAACAGGGGCGGTACGAGCAGTACTTC.

The table lists this clone with a few counts. The chain is built from TRBV11-2 and TRBJ1-2; D is uncertain. CDR3 size: 12 residues. Trimming stripped 0 bases from V and 8 bases from J, with 7 bases between. CDR1 is SGHAT, CDR2 FQNNGV, per germline. The CDR3 protein is CASSLEGAGYTF. The CDR3 DNA sequence: TGTGCCAGCAGCTTAGAGGGCGCGGGCTACACCTTC. The entire variable domain, with the rest obtained from reference TRBV11-2 and TRBJ1-2, is as follows: EAGVAQSPRYKIIEKRQSVAFWCNPISGHATLYWYQQILGQGPKLLIQFQNNGVVDDSQLPKDRFSAERLKGVDSTLKIQPAKLEDSAVYLCASSLEGAGYTFGSGTRLTVV.

This clone appeared a few times. The chain has TRBV7-2 and TRBJ2-1, with D perhaps matching TRBD1 (6 bases). Germline CDR1 reads SGHTA; CDR2 reads FQGNSA. Trimming left V 1 base short and J 6 bases short, with 16 bases between. The CDR3 has 16 residues. CDR3 coding DNA: TGTGCCAGCAGCTTAGATACTATCGGGACACTCAATGAGCAGTTCTTC. Protein product: CASSLDTIGTLNEQFF.

The chain is built from TRBV5-1 and TRBJ2-1; 7 nucleotides match TRBD2. CDR1 and CDR2 (germline): SGHRS, YFSETQ. The CDR3 length is 14 residues. J lost 10 bases, V lost 4 bases, and 11 bases had no gene match. CDR3 coding DNA: TGCGCCAGCAGCCGGGCGGGAGAGGGATACGAGCAGTTCTTC. It translates to CASSRAGEGYEQFF.

The chain carries TRBV4-1 and TRBJ2-7; D might be TRBD2 (6 bases). V was pared by 0 bases and J by 5 bases, with 11 bases between. Germline assignment: CDR1 MGHRA and CDR2 YSYEKL. The CDR3 totals 14 residues. The CDR3 protein is CASSQDGGINEQYF. CDR3 nucleotides: TGCGCCAGCAGCCAAGACGGGGGTATTAACGAGCAGTACTTC.

The chain employs TRBV27 and TRBJ2-5; 8 bases map to TRBD1. The J call may not be correct, given that the DNA end is closer to TRBJ2-7. This CDR3 has 14 residues. The germline gives CDR1 MNHEY, CDR2 SMNVEV (reference sequence). CDR3: CASSPRQGSYEQYF. The CDR3 DNA reads TGTGCCAGCAGTCCCCGACAGGGGAGTTACGAGCAGTACTTC.

The V call is TRBV30, the J call TRBJ1-5; 10 nucleotides align to TRBD1. The J segment lost 4 bases and the V segment lost 4 bases, leaving 7 bases of the junction unmatched. This CDR3 spans 15 amino acids. Germline V gene data show CDR1 as GTSNPN and CDR2 as SVGIG (reference sequence). Here the CDR3 reads CAWTKGQGFNQPQHF. For the CDR3, the DNA is TGTGCCTGGACTAAGGGACAGGGGTTTAATCAGCCCCAGCATTTT.

This clone turned up a few times. The J gene is TRBJ1-1, the V gene TRBV27; D may be TRBD1 (6 bases). Per germline, CDR1 MNHEY and CDR2 SMNVEV (reference sequence). V was cut by 5 bases and J by 7 bases, with 11 bases left in between. The CDR3 sequence is 12 residues long. CDR3 residues: CASSERGNEAFF. The CDR3, as DNA: TGTGCCAGCAGTGAAAGGGGGAATGAAGCTTTCTTT.